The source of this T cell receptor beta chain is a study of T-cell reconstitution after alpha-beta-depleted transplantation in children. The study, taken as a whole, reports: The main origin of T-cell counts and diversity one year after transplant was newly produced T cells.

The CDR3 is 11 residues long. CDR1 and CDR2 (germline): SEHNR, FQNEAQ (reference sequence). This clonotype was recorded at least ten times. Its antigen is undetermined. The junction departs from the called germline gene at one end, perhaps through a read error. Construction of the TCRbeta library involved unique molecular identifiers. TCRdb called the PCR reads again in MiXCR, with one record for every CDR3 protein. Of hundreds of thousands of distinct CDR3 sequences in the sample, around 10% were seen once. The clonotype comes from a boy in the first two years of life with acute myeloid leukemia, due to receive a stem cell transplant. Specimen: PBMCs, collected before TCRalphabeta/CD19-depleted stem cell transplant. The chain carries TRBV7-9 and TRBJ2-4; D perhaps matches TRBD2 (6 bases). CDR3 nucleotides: TGTGCCAGCAGTCCGGGACTTACTCAGGACTTC. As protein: CASSPGLTQDF.